The following is a T cell receptor (beta chain) sequence with its context. This CDR3 has 15 residues. CDR1 SGHVS and CDR2 FQNEAQ come from the germline V gene. With V trimmed by 1 base and J by 6 bases, 8 bases remained unmatched. Residents of 24 US areas, aged roughly 18 to 95 years, made up the participants. Symptom resolution, clearance, or two negative PCRs marked donors in Cohort 3 as recovered. The sample belongs to a study of blood T cell repertoires in COVID-19. Study information: Spain, Italy and the United States supplied samples that represented acute and convalescent COVID-19.

The method was immunoSEQ multiplex PCR; TCRdb's version includes in-frame clones alone and lacks a portion of them. The repertoire has about 330,000 clones, about 85% of them found once; the top ten carry 5.5% to 6%. Sample: PBMCs or T cells enriched from blood (not recorded which). The TCR was taken from a woman in her twenties or thirties who had recovered from COVID-19. V gene TRBV7-8 combines with J gene TRBJ2-7; 8 nucleotides agree with TRBD1. CDR3 loop: CASSLVGQGDREQYF. DNA for the CDR3: TGTGCCAGCAGCTTAGTCGGACAGGGTGACCGCGAGCAGTACTTC.